One T cell receptor (beta chain) is described in this entry. Individuals aged about 18 to 89 years were recruited from fewer than 30 US areas. Looked up from germline, CDR1 is MNHEY and CDR2 is SVGEGT. Losses at the gene ends were 6 bases for V and 1 base for J; bases not matched to a gene: 4. CDR3 length equals 15 residues. The data derive from a study of blood T cell repertoires in COVID-19. The assay was immunoSEQ multiplex PCR, and TCRdb's table has in-frame clones only and misses some. This sample has around 250,000 clones; 88% occur once, and the top ten carry about 2.9%. This sequence originates from a woman between 40 and 55 years old who had been exposed to COVID-19. The chain recombines TRBV6-2 or TRBV6-3 with TRBJ2-7; 12 bases match TRBD2. The material sequenced was PBMCs or T cells enriched from blood (not recorded which). The CDR3 coding sequence is TGTGCCAGCAGCTCTACTAGCGGGGGGTCCTACGAGCAGTACTTC. Protein product: CASSSTSGGSYEQYF.